One and the same sample provided the 26 T cell receptor beta chains below, sequenced in a study of OX40 agonist ivuxolimab in advanced cancers. The repertoire was sequenced with immunoSEQ multiplex PCR; TCRdb's copy has only in-frame clones and lacks some. The data contain fewer than 50,000 clones, approximately 90% of them singletons. This specimen consisted of CD4+ or CD8+ T cells sorted from blood, obtained in a trial of the OX40 agonist ivuxolimab. The receptors stem from an adult with an advanced solid tumor such as melanoma, head and neck, liver or kidney cancer.

V and J are TRBV6-5 and TRBJ2-4; D not certain. This CDR3 has 10 residues. Germline CDR1 and CDR2: MNHEY and SVGAGI. Between the trimmed V and J ends, which lost 5 bases and 15 bases, there was a span of 11 bases. CDR3 bases: TGTGCCAGCAGTGAAAGTAAAACGTACTTC. This encodes CASSESKTYF.

In the case of this clone: The junction does not match germline at one end; this may be a read error. V usage is TRBV29-1 and J usage is TRBJ1-1; D is ambiguous. The CDR3 is made up of 16 amino acids. Germline V lookup: CDR1 SQVTM, CDR2 ANQGSEA. The CDR3, as DNA: TGCAGCGCTGAAAAGGCTCTCGGGCACCGGAACACTGAAGCTTTCTTT. Protein sequence: CSAEKALGHRNTEAFF.

This clone occurred once. The chain has TRBV19 and TRBJ2-1; D might be TRBD1 (6 bases). CDR1 and CDR2 from the germline V gene are LNHDA and SQIVND (reference sequence). Trimming stripped 9 bases from V and 4 bases from J, with 19 bases between. CDR3 size: 15 residues. CDR3 loop: CASQYSRTAYNEQFF. The CDR3 nucleotides are TGTGCCAGCCAGTATAGCAGGACAGCATACAATGAGCAGTTCTTC.

V and J are TRBV25-1 and TRBJ2-1; no clear D. V was trimmed by 8 bases and J by 8 bases, leaving 25 bases between them. CDR3 size: 16 residues. Germline V gene lookup returns CDR1 MGHDK and CDR2 SYGVNS. The CDR3 region is CASLPHLSFVPDEQFF. In nucleotides, the CDR3 is TGTGCCAGCCTTCCCCATTTGAGCTTCGTTCCCGATGAGCAGTTCTTC.

V and J are TRBV19 and TRBJ2-7, with 7 bases lining up with TRBD1. Per the germline V gene, CDR1 is LNHDA and CDR2 is SQIVND (reference sequence). This CDR3 spans 14 amino acids. With V trimmed by 5 bases and J by 3 bases, 7 bases remained unmatched. The CDR3 region has the DNA TGTGCCAGTAGTGCCACCACAGGGGACTACGAGCAGTACTTC. Its translation: CASSATTGDYEQYF.

The genes are TRBV28 and TRBJ2-7, with TRBD2 matching over 11 bases. The germline CDR1 and CDR2 sequences are MDHEN and SYDVKM. The CDR3 has 16 residues. The J segment lost 5 bases and the V segment lost 2 bases, leaving 8 bases of the junction unmatched. The CDR3 coding sequence is TGTGCCAGCAGTTTAGCACTAGCGGGAGTAAGAAACGAGCAGTACTTC. Protein sequence: CASSLALAGVRNEQYF. Full variable domain (remainder filled in from reference TRBV28 and TRBJ2-7): DVKVTQSSRYLVKRTGEKVFLECVQDMDHENMFWYRQDPGLGLRLIYFSYDVKMKEKGDIPEGYSVSREKKERFSLILESASTNQTSMYLCASSLALAGVRNEQYFGPGTRLTVT.

The chain carries TRBV19 and TRBJ1-5; 8 bases are shared with TRBD1. V shed 7 bases and J 1 base; nucleotides not matched to a gene: 6. CDR3 length equals 15 residues. Looked up from germline, CDR1 is LNHDA and CDR2 is SQIVND (reference sequence). As DNA, the CDR3 is TGTGCCAGTAAGGCAGGGGGCCTAAGCAATCAGCCCCAGCATTTT. This gives the protein CASKAGGLSNQPQHF.

The chain carries TRBV5-4 and TRBJ2-2; unclear D gene. The CDR3 has 13 amino acids. The V gene's germline CDR1 is SGHNT and CDR2 YYREEE (reference sequence). Trimming pared 1 base from V and 5 bases from J, leaving 6 bases between. The CDR3 sequence: CASSLFGTGELFF. The CDR3 DNA reads as TGTGCCAGCAGCTTGTTCGGAACCGGGGAGCTGTTTTTT.

For this clone: Within the sample, other DNA sequences also encode this same CDR3. The chain has TRBV6-5 and TRBJ2-7; 9 positions match TRBD1. Germline CDR1 and CDR2: MNHEY and SVGAGI. J gave up 4 bases and V 0 bases, and 4 bases lay outside the gene matches. The CDR3 has 15 amino acids. CDR3 region: CASSYSGTGSYEQYF. CDR3 nucleotides: TGTGCCAGCAGTTACTCCGGGACAGGGTCGTACGAGCAGTACTTC.

The chain recombines TRBV29-1 with TRBJ2-7; 12 nucleotides align to TRBD1. The CDR3 covers 15 residues. Germline V CDR1 and CDR2: SQVTM, ANQGSEA. J gave up 4 bases and V 6 bases, and 10 bases lay outside the gene matches. The CDR3 nucleotides read TGCAGCGTCGGGTCCGGGACAGGGGGCTTGTACGAGCAGTACTTC. Its protein is CSVGSGTGGLYEQYF.

In its sample, this clone was seen once. This sequence joins TRBV7-9 and TRBJ2-7; 7 nucleotides align to TRBD1. The CDR3 totals 14 residues. The J segment lost 4 bases and the V segment lost 4 bases, leaving 7 bases of the junction unmatched. Germline CDR1 reads SEHNR; CDR2 reads FQNEAQ (reference sequence). The CDR3 is CASSSGQTGYEQYF. CDR3 in DNA: TGTGCCAGCAGCTCGGGACAGACCGGGTACGAGCAGTACTTC.

This chain uses TRBV30 with TRBJ2-1; D is unresolved. The V end lost 1 base, the J end lost 0 bases, and 13 bases lay between the germline ends. The germline V gene encodes CDR1 GTSNPN and CDR2 SVGIG (reference sequence). CDR3 length equals 16 residues. The CDR3 is CAWSDERNPSYNEQFF. CDR3 coding DNA: TGTGCCTGGAGTGACGAGCGAAACCCCTCCTACAATGAGCAGTTCTTC.

V usage is TRBV6-1 and J usage is TRBJ2-2, with 8 bases aligning to TRBD2. The CDR3 contains 15 residues. From germline, CDR1 is MNHNS and CDR2 SASEGT. The junction had 0 bases not matched to a gene; V was cut back by 2 bases and J by 1 base. This CDR3 reads CASSELAGNTGELFF. Here the CDR3 DNA reads TGTGCCAGCAGTGAACTAGCGGGGAACACCGGGGAGCTGTTTTTT.

This chain links TRBV28 with TRBJ1-1, with D possibly matching TRBD1 (5 bases). Trimming removed 5 bases at V and 0 bases at J, with 16 bases between. Germline CDR1 reads MDHEN; CDR2 reads SYDVKM. This CDR3 has 16 residues. The CDR3: CASSPGTSSMNTEAFF. DNA for the CDR3: TGTGCCAGCAGTCCTGGGACTTCCAGCATGAACACTGAAGCTTTCTTT.

In this sample, this clone turned up once. The CDR3 DNA sequence: TGTGCCAGAAGCTTGAAGTTAGGACAGAGCCAAGATACGCAGTATTTT. It translates to CARSLKLGQSQDTQYF. The genes are TRBV5-3 and TRBJ2-3, with D possibly matching TRBD1 (6 bases). TRBV5-3 is an ORF; its function is uncertain. V was clipped by 1 base and J by 5 bases, with 17 bases between them. This CDR3 comprises 16 residues.

The chain joins TRBV5-1 to TRBJ2-1; 13 bases fit TRBD2. V trimming: 4 bases; J trimming: 16 bases; junction bases outside the gene matches: 8. Germline-derived CDR1 and CDR2 are SGHRS and YFSETQ. CDR3 size: 13 residues. The CDR3 protein is CASSPWTSGSLFF. DNA for the CDR3: TGCGCCAGCAGCCCATGGACTAGCGGGAGTCTTTTCTTC.

This chain connects TRBV4-1 to TRBJ2-2, with a possible D match to TRBD1 (6 bases). CDR1 is MGHRA, CDR2 YSYEKL, per germline. Trimming cost V 1 base and J 2 bases, with 11 bases left between them. This CDR3 region has 16 residues. The CDR3: CASSQVPGANTGELFF. DNA of the CDR3: TGCGCCAGCAGCCAAGTTCCAGGGGCCAACACCGGGGAGCTGTTTTTT.

This clone is termed medium-sized. The rearrangement links TRBV29-1 to TRBJ2-1; TRBD2 aligns across 13 bases. The CDR3 is 20 residues long. J gave up 0 bases and V 8 bases, and 19 bases lay outside the gene matches. From germline, CDR1 is SQVTM and CDR2 ANQGSEA. DNA for the CDR3: TGCAGCATTAGAGGTAAATCCGGGACTAGCGGGACTAGCTCCTACAATGAGCAGTTCTTC. This codes for CSIRGKSGTSGTSSYNEQFF.

The chain combines TRBV19 with TRBJ2-7; the match to TRBD2 covers 9 bases. V lost 11 bases to trimming and J lost 4 bases; unmatched junction nucleotides: 3. CDR1 and CDR2 (germline): LNHDA, SQIVND (reference sequence). CDR3 length: 11 amino acids. The CDR3 protein is CAAGGGYEQYF. CDR3 coding DNA: TGTGCCGCGGGAGGGGGTTACGAGCAGTACTTC.

This chain uses TRBV6-6 with TRBJ1-1, with TRBD1 as a possible D gene (5 bases). There are 15 residues in the CDR3. In germline, CDR1 is MNHNY, CDR2 SVGAGI (reference sequence). Trimming took off 2 bases at V and 5 bases at J, with 15 bases between the two ends. The CDR3 loop reads CASSYTGGAGTEAFF. Here the CDR3 DNA reads TGTGCCAGCAGTTACACGGGGGGAGCGGGGACTGAAGCTTTCTTT.

The chain carries TRBV10-2 and TRBJ2-5; TRBD2 is a possible D gene (6 bases). V lost 3 bases to trimming and J lost 5 bases, with 13 bases between them. The germline V gene encodes CDR1 WSHSY and CDR2 SAAADI. This CDR3 is 14 amino acids long. The CDR3 sequence: CASSERGEVETQYF. The CDR3 DNA follows: TGCGCCAGCAGTGAACGTGGGGAGGTTGAGACCCAGTACTTC.

The V call is TRBV19, the J call TRBJ2-1; the match to TRBD2 covers 13 bases. With V trimmed by 6 bases and J by 10 bases, 3 bases remained unmatched. This CDR3 has 13 residues. Per germline, CDR1 LNHDA and CDR2 SQIVND (reference sequence). The CDR3 sequence: CASRLAGGYEQFF. CDR3 nucleotides: TGTGCCAGTAGACTAGCGGGAGGGTACGAGCAGTTCTTC.

In its sample, this clone was seen once. The chain has TRBV7-8 and TRBJ1-1; D is possibly TRBD1 (5 bases). The CDR3 has 12 amino acids. CDR1 is SGHVS, CDR2 FQNEAQ, per germline. Trimming took 4 bases from V and 5 from J, leaving 8 bases between them. The CDR3 region has the DNA TGTGCCAGCAGCTCTCGGGGGACTGAAGCTTTCTTT. Its translation is CASSSRGTEAFF.

This chain links TRBV28 with TRBJ2-1; 9 positions agree with TRBD1. Germline values: CDR1 MDHEN, CDR2 SYDVKM. Germline trimming cut 6 bases from V and 7 bases from J; bases unmatched to any gene: 7. This CDR3 is built from 14 residues. The chain's CDR3 is CASRTGTGYNEQFF. DNA for the CDR3: TGTGCCAGCAGAACCGGGACAGGGTATAATGAGCAGTTCTTC.

This CDR3 is CASSPQEGLYGYTF. The DNA of the CDR3 is TGTGCCAGCAGCCCCCAGGAGGGCCTCTATGGCTACACCTTC. The genes are TRBV9 and TRBJ1-2; D is unresolved. There are 14 residues in the CDR3. V was pared by 4 bases and J by 4 bases, with 14 bases between. The germline CDR1 and CDR2 sequences are SGDLS and YYNGEE.

This clone was observed once. The V gene is TRBV7-9, the J gene TRBJ2-5, with 9 bases aligning to TRBD2. V was clipped by 5 bases and J by 5 bases; unmatched bases: 12. Germline values: CDR1 SEHNR, CDR2 FQNEAQ (reference sequence). CDR3 length: 16 amino acids. The CDR3 region has the DNA TGTGCCAGCAGCCCAGCAGGCCCTAGCGGGAAGGAGACCCAGTACTTC. Amino acids: CASSPAGPSGKETQYF.